This T cell receptor beta chain was recorded in a study of T cells in Graves' hyperthyroidism and ophthalmopathy. Study-wide results and caveats: Ophthalmopathy, which appeared later, was predicted by the model a median about 6 months before onset.

Exclusion followed for patients with uncontrolled infection, other autoimmune disease, pregnancy or lactation. Fresh 10 ml peripheral blood yielded PBMCs. V was pared by 4 bases and J by 3 bases, with 8 bases between. The CDR3 runs to 13 residues. Germline CDR1 and CDR2: SGHRS and YFSETQ. What was amplified from RNA transcripts were TCR beta CDR3 regions. The HTBI primer set served for first-round RT-PCR of the TCR CDR3. TCRdb re-called the multiplex PCR reads through MiXCR, storing one row per CDR3 protein. Among 250,000 to 400,000 distinct CDR3 sequences listed, roughly an eighth were seen once. Ten or more counts support this clonotype. Its antigen remains unknown.

The source is a middle-aged woman with Graves' ophthalmopathy. V and J are TRBV5-1 and TRBJ2-1; D is uncertain. Sequencing was carried out using blood. As DNA, the CDR3 is TGCGCCAGCAGCCCGCAAATCTACAATGAGCAGTTCTTC. Residues: CASSPQIYNEQFF. The variable domain in full, with the rest retrieved from reference TRBV5-1 and TRBJ2-1, is KAGVTQTPRYLIKTRGQQVTLSCSPISGHRSVSWYQQTPGQGLQFLFEYFSETQRNKGNFPGRFSGRQFSNSRSEMNVSTLELGDSALYLCASSPQIYNEQFFGPGTRLTVL.